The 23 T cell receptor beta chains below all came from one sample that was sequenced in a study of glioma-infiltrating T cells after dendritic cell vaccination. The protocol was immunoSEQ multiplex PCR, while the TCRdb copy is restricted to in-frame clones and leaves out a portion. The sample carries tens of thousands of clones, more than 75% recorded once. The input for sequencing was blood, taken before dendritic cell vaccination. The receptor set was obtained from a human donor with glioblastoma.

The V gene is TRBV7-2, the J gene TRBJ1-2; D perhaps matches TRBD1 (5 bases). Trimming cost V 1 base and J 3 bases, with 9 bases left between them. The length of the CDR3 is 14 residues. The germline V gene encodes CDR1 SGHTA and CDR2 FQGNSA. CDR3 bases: TGTGCCAGCAGCTTAGGAACAGGTGACTATGGCTACACCTTC. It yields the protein CASSLGTGDYGYTF.

The CDR3 DNA follows: TGTGCCAGCAGCCCCAGGGACAGGGATTTGAACACTGAAGCTTTCTTT. Protein sequence: CASSPRDRDLNTEAFF. The chain uses TRBV4-2 and TRBJ1-1; 9 bases agree with TRBD1. Germline-derived CDR1 and CDR2 are LGHNA and YNFKEQ. V lost 4 bases to trimming and J lost 0 bases; unmatched junction nucleotides: 6. The CDR3 runs 16 residues.

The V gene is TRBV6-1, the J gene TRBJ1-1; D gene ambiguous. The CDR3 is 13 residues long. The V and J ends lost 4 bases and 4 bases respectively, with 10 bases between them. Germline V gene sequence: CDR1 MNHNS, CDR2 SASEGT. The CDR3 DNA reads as TGTGCCAGCAGTGTCGGGGTTCCCACTGAAGCTTTCTTT. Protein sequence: CASSVGVPTEAFF.

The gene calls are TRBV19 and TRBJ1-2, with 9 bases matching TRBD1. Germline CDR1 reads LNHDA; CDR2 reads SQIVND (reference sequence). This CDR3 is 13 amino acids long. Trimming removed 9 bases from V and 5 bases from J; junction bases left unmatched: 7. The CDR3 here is CASRGQGRYGYTF. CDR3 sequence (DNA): TGTGCCAGCAGAGGACAGGGGAGGTATGGCTACACCTTC. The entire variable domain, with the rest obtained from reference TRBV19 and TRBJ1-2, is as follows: DGGITQSPKYLFRKEGQNVTLSCEQNLNHDAMYWYRQDPGQGLRLIYYSQIVNDFQKGDIAEGYSVSREKKESFPLTVTSAQKNPTAFYLCASRGQGRYGYTFGSGTRLTVV.

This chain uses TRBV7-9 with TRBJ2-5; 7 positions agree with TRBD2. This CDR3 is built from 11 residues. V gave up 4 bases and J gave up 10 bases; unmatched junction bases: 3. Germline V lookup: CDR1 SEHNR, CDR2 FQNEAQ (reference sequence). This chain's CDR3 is CASSSWGGQYF. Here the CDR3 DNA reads TGTGCCAGCAGCTCTTGGGGGGGCCAGTACTTC.

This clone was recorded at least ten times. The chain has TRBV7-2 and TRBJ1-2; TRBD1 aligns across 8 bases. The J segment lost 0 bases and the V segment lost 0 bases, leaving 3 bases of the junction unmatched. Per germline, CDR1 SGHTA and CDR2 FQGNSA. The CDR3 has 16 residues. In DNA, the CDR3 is TGTGCCAGCAGCTTAGCTCCGGACAGGGCTAACTATGGCTACACCTTC. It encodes CASSLAPDRANYGYTF.

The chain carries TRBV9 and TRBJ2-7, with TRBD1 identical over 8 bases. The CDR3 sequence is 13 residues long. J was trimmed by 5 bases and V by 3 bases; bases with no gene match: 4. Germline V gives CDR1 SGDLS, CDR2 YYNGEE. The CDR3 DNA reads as TGTGCCAGCAGCGGCAGGGGGCGGGACGAGCAGTACTTC. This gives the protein CASSGRGRDEQYF.

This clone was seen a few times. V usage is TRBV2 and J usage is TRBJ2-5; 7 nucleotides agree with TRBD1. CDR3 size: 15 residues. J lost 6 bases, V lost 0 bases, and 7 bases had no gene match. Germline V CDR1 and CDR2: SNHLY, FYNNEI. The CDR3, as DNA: TGTGCCAGCAGTGAAGCGGCAGGGGGACAACAGACCCAGTACTTC. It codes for CASSEAAGGQQTQYF. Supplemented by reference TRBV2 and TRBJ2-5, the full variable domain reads EPEVTQTPSHQVTQMGQEVILRCVPISNHLYFYWYRQILGQKVEFLVSFYNNEISEKSEIFDDQFSVERPDGSNFTLKIRSTKLEDSAMYFCASSEAAGGQQTQYFGPGTRLLVL.

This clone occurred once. CDR3 loop: CASSRAGYTDTQYF. The CDR3 DNA reads TGTGCCAGCAGTCGGGCGGGGTACACAGATACGCAGTATTTT. The chain employs TRBV7-2 and TRBJ2-3; tentatively, D is TRBD2 (6 bases). The germline gives CDR1 SGHTA, CDR2 FQGNSA. V shed 6 bases and J shed 2 bases, with 12 bases lying between them. The CDR3 extends over 14 amino acids.

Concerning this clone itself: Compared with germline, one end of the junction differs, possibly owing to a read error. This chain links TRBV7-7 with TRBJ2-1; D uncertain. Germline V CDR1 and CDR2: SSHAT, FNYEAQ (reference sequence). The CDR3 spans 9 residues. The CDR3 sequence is CASSFRQFF. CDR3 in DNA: TGTGCTAGCAGCTTCCGGCAGTTCTTC.

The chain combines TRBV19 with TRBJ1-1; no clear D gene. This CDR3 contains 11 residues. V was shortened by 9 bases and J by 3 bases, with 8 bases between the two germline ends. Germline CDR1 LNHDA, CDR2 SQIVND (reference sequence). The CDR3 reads CASHADTEAFF. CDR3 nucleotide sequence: TGTGCCAGCCATGCAGACACTGAAGCTTTCTTT.

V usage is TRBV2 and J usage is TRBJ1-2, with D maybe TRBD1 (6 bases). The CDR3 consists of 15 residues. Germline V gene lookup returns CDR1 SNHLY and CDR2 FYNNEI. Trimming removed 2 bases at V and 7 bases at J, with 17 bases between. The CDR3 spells CASSENQGKVGGYTF. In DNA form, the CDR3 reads TGTGCCAGCAGTGAAAACCAGGGGAAAGTAGGTGGCTACACCTTC. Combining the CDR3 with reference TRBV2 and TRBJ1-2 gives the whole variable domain EPEVTQTPSHQVTQMGQEVILRCVPISNHLYFYWYRQILGQKVEFLVSFYNNEISEKSEIFDDQFSVERPDGSNFTLKIRSTKLEDSAMYFCASSENQGKVGGYTFGSGTRLTVV.

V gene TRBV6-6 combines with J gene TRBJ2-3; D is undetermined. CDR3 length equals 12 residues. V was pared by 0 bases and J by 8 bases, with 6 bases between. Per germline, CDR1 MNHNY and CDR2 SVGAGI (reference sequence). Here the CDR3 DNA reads TGTGCCAGCAGTTACTCGACTCCTACGCAGTATTTT. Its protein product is CASSYSTPTQYF.

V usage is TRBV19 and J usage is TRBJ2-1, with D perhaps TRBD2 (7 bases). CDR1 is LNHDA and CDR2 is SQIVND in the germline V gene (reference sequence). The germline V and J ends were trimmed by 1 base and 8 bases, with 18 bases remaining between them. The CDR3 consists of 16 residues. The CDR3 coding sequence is TGTGCCAGTAGTATAGGGGGGGGCGTGAGCGGGGATGAGCAGTTCTTC. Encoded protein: CASSIGGGVSGDEQFF.

Here the CDR3 DNA reads TGTGCCAGCAGTGGGGCAGGAAGCTCTGGGGCCAACGTCCTGACTTTC. Its protein product is CASSGAGSSGANVLTF. V usage is TRBV2 and J usage is TRBJ2-6, with D unresolved. From germline, CDR1 is SNHLY and CDR2 FYNNEI. V was cut by 4 bases and J by 0 bases, with 10 bases left in between. This CDR3 spans 16 amino acids.

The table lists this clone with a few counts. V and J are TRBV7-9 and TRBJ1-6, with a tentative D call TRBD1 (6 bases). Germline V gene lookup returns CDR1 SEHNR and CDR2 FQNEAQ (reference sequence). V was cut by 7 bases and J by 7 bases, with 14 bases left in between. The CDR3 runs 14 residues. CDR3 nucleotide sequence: TGTGCCAGCACCAAAGGGGGTTGGAATTCACCCCTCCACTTT. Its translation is CASTKGGWNSPLHF.

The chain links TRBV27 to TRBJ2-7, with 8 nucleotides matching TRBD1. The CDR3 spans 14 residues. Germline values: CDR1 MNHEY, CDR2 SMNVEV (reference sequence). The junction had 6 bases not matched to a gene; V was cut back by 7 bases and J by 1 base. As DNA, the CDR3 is TGTGCCAGCATGCAGGACAGGGCTTCCTACGAGCAGTACTTC. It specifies CASMQDRASYEQYF.

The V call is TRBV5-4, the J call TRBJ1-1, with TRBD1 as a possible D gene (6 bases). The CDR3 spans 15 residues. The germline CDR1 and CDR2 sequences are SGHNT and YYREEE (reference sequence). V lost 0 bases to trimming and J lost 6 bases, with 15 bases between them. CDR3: CASSLERGRGSEAFF. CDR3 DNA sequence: TGTGCCAGCAGCTTGGAACGGGGGCGGGGGTCTGAAGCTTTCTTT.

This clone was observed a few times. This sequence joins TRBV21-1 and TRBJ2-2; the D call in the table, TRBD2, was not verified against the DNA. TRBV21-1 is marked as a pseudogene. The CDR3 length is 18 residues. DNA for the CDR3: TGTGCCAGCAGCAAATCAGTACTAGCGCCACTGAACACCGGGGAGCTGTTTTTT. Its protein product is CASSKSVLAPLNTGELFF.

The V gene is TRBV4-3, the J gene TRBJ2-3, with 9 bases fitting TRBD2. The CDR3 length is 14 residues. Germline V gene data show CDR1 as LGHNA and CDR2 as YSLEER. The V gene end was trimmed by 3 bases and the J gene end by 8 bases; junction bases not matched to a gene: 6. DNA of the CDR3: TGCGCCAGCAGCCAGGTAGCGGGAGCTACTACGCAGTATTTT. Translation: CASSQVAGATTQYF.

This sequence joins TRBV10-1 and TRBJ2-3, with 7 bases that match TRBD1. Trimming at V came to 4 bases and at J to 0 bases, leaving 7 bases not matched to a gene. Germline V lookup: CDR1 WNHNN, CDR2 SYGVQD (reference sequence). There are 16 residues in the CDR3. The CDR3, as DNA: TGCGCCAGCAGTGGGGACAGAAATCCTAGCACAGATACGCAGTATTTT. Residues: CASSGDRNPSTDTQYF.

CDR3: CASSLREGAFF. The CDR3 DNA is TGTGCCAGCAGCTTAAGGGAGGGAGCTTTCTTT. The chain has TRBV11-3 and TRBJ1-1; no definite D call. The CDR3 extends over 11 amino acids. CDR1 and CDR2 from the germline V gene are SGHNT and YENEEA. With 2 bases removed from V and 10 bases from J, the gap between germline ends came to 8 bases.

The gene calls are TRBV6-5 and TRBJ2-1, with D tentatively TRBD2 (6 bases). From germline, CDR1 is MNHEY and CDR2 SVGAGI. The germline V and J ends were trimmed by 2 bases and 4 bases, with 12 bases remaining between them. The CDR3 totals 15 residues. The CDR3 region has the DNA TGTGCCAGCAGTTACGCGGCGGGGCTATACAATGAGCAGTTCTTC. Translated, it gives CASSYAAGLYNEQFF.